The 12 T cell receptor beta chains given below trace back to one sample, sequenced in a study of regulatory T cells in long-lasting Graves disease. Documented time point: newly diagnosed GD, antithyroid drugs for less than 3 months. PBMC-derived RNA was used for the TCR library. The TCR beta library used iRepertoire HTBI primers with Arm-PCR amplification of CDR3. Each CDR3 protein is one row after TCRdb ran MiXCR on the multiplex PCR reads. The table shows some 450,000 distinct CDR3 sequences, with around 15% occurring only once. The sample also formed part of further work on T cells in Graves' hyperthyroidism and ophthalmopathy.

The source material was peripheral blood mononuclear cells (PBMCs), sampled at new diagnosis, from a patient treated with antithyroid drugs. Receptor source: a woman aged 25 to 45 with Graves disease.

About this clonotype itself: Just one base apart from a much larger clone, this may be a read error. The rearrangement joins TRBV6-2 or TRBV6-3 to TRBJ2-2; no reliable D call. CDR1 is MNHEY and CDR2 is SVGEGT in the germline V gene. V lost 5 bases to trimming and J lost 4 bases, with 8 bases between them. CDR3 length: 13 residues. The CDR3, as DNA: TGTGCCAGCAGTCTTCATAGCACCGGGGAGCTGTTTTTT. Translating gives CASSLHSTGELFF.

This clonotype was observed at least ten times. The chain links TRBV28 to TRBJ1-2; D gene unclear. CDR1 is MDHEN and CDR2 is SYDVKM in the germline V gene. This CDR3 is 12 amino acids long. The CDR3 is CEAGRNNYGYTF. DNA of the CDR3: TGTGAAGCAGGACGGAATAACTATGGCTACACCTTC.

The sample holds many counts of this clonotype. The rearrangement links TRBV5-1 to TRBJ2-1; 9 nucleotides agree with TRBD1. This CDR3 contains 15 residues. V shed 2 bases and J 4 bases; nucleotides not matched to a gene: 4. Germline V gives CDR1 SGHRS, CDR2 YFSETQ. CDR3 sequence reads: CASSFRDREYNEQFF. The CDR3 DNA sequence: TGCGCCAGCAGCTTTCGGGACAGGGAGTACAATGAGCAGTTCTTC.

This clonotype was detected ten times or more. The gene calls are TRBV6-2 or TRBV6-3 and TRBJ1-1; D is ambiguous. The CDR3 is 12 residues long. The ends were cut back, 2 bases at V and 5 bases at J, with 6 bases in the middle. The germline CDR1 and CDR2 sequences are MNHEY and SVGEGT. The CDR3 DNA follows: TGTGCCAGCAGTTACCAACTGACTGAAGCTTTCTTT. Residues: CASSYQLTEAFF.

This clonotype was counted at least ten times. This chain joins TRBV4-3 and TRBJ2-3; D may be TRBD1 (6 bases). This CDR3 is 15 amino acids long. The germline V gene encodes CDR1 LGHNA and CDR2 YSLEER. Trimming shortened V by 2 bases and J by 2 bases, and 11 bases separated the two germline ends. This CDR3 reads CASSQNRVTTDTQYF. In DNA form, the CDR3 reads TGCGCCAGCAGCCAAAACAGGGTAACCACAGATACGCAGTATTTT.

The rearrangement links TRBV29-1 to TRBJ2-2, with D perhaps TRBD1 (5 bases). From germline, CDR1 is SQVTM and CDR2 ANQGSEA. The germline V and J ends were trimmed by 7 bases and 1 base, with 7 bases remaining between them. The CDR3 runs 12 residues. The chain's CDR3 is CSAQGNTGELFF. As DNA, the CDR3 is TGCAGCGCCCAGGGGAACACCGGGGAGCTGTTTTTT.

Only a few counts were recorded for this clonotype. The chain carries TRBV27 and TRBJ1-2, with D tentatively TRBD1 (6 bases). The V end lost 5 bases, the J end lost 8 bases, and 12 bases lay between the germline ends. Per the germline V gene, CDR1 is MNHEY and CDR2 is SMNVEV (reference sequence). This CDR3 spans 12 amino acids. CDR3: CASSMPGAGYTF. The CDR3, as DNA: TGTGCCAGCAGTATGCCAGGGGCCGGCTACACCTTC.

The chain has TRBV7-9 and TRBJ2-1; the D gene is possibly TRBD2 (5 bases). Deletions cut 1 base from V and 8 bases from J, with 15 bases between. The CDR3 loop spans 15 amino acids. CDR1 and CDR2 (germline): SEHNR, FQNEAQ (reference sequence). CDR3 in amino acids: CASSLEAQRRDEQFF. The CDR3 DNA is TGTGCCAGCAGCTTAGAGGCTCAGAGGCGGGATGAGCAGTTCTTC.

V gene TRBV27 combines with J gene TRBJ1-1; 7 bases are shared with TRBD1. Trimming at V came to 6 bases and at J to 0 bases, leaving 7 bases not matched to a gene. CDR1 is MNHEY, CDR2 SMNVEV, per germline (reference sequence). The CDR3 length is 15 residues. The CDR3 DNA follows: TGTGCCAGCAGCAAGTCGACAGGGATGAACACTGAAGCTTTCTTT. It encodes CASSKSTGMNTEAFF.

The V call is TRBV6-2 or TRBV6-3, the J call TRBJ2-4, with TRBD2 matching 8 bases. Germline trimming cut 0 bases from V and 3 bases from J; bases unmatched to any gene: 4. The germline gives CDR1 MNHEY, CDR2 SVGEGT. The CDR3 is made up of 16 amino acids. CDR3 DNA sequence: TGTGCCAGCAGTTACTCGTTACTAGCGGACAAAAACATTCAGTACTTC. Protein sequence: CASSYSLLADKNIQYF.

This clonotype has ten or more counts. V usage is TRBV11-2 and J usage is TRBJ2-7; 14 bases agree with TRBD2. V shed 5 bases and J 6 bases; nucleotides not matched to a gene: 3. Germline V lookup: CDR1 SGHAT, CDR2 FQNNGV. There are 14 residues in the CDR3. The CDR3: CASSNGLAGGEQYF. CDR3 DNA: TGTGCCAGCAGCAACGGACTAGCGGGAGGCGAGCAGTACTTC.

This clonotype was recorded at least ten times. V and J are TRBV28 and TRBJ2-1; 10 bases are a match to TRBD2. The J segment lost 5 bases and the V segment lost 8 bases, leaving 24 bases of the junction unmatched. CDR3 size: 20 residues. The germline gives CDR1 MDHEN, CDR2 SYDVKM. The CDR3 region has the DNA TGTGCCAGCTTCCCCCCTGGGTTAGCGGGAGGCGTCCCCTGGGACAATGAGCAGTTCTTC. It translates to CASFPPGLAGGVPWDNEQFF.